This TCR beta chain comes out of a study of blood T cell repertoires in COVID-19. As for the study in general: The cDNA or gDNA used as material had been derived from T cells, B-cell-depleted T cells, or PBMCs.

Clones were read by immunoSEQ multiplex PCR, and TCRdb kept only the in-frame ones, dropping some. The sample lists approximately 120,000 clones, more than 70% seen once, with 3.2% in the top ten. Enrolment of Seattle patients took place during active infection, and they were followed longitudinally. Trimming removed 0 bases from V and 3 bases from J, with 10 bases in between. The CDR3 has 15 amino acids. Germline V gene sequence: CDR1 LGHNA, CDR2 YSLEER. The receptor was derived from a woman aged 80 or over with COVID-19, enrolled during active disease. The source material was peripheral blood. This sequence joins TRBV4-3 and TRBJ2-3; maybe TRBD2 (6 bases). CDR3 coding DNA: TGCGCCAGCAGCCAAGATCGCCTAGCGACAGATACGCAGTATTTT. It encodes CASSQDRLATDTQYF.